These 27 T cell receptor beta chains were all obtained from the same sample, sequenced in a study of graft-versus-host responses after intestinal transplantation. Co-plated with approximately 200,000 CFSE-labeled responder cells were approximately 200,000 irradiated, violet-dye-labeled stimulator cells. Data came from immunoSEQ multiplex PCR; TCRdb stores just in-frame clones and leaves some out. The sample yields about 21,000 clones, approximately 40% seen once. Specimen: alloreactive CD8+ T cells from a mixed lymphocyte reaction culture, collected before intestinal transplant. Regarding subset: CFSE-low proliferating T cells sorted from roughly six-day pre-transplant mixed lymphocyte reaction (GvH or HvG direction). These receptors were obtained from a human patient who received an intestinal transplant.

V gene TRBV6-5 combines with J gene TRBJ2-1; no firm D call. Looked up from germline, CDR1 is MNHEY and CDR2 is SVGAGI. The V gene lost 2 bases and the J gene lost 8 bases, with 4 bases spanning the gap. The CDR3 covers 11 residues. As DNA, the CDR3 is TGTGCCAGCAGTTACGTACATGAGCAGTTCTTC. Its translation is CASSYVHEQFF.

The chain is built from TRBV10-3 and TRBJ1-2; 7 bases agree with TRBD1. Germline V gives CDR1 ENHRY, CDR2 SYGVKD. After removal of 6 bases from V and 3 bases from J, the junction contained 10 bases not matched to a gene. The CDR3 is made up of 15 amino acids. CDR3 DNA: TGTGCCATCAGGGGGGGGGACAGAGAGTACTATGGCTACACCTTC. It translates to CAIRGGDREYYGYTF.

This clone occurred a few times. J is TRBJ2-4 and V is TRBV6-5; TRBD2 aligns across 8 bases. The CDR3 spans 16 residues. Trimming cost V 0 bases and J 1 base; bases outside gene matches: 2. The germline gives CDR1 MNHEY, CDR2 SVGAGI. The DNA of the CDR3 is TGTGCCAGCAGTTACTCGGGCGGGGGGGCCAAAAACATTCAGTACTTC. Its protein product is CASSYSGGGAKNIQYF.

This clone was counted between two and nine times. The rearrangement uses TRBV5-1 and TRBJ2-7; D is perhaps TRBD1 (6 bases). V gave up 1 base and J gave up 5 bases, with 13 bases separating them. There are 14 residues in the CDR3. Germline CDR1 SGHRS, CDR2 YFSETQ. The chain's CDR3 is CASSLPTGTHEQYF. DNA for the CDR3: TGCGCCAGCAGCTTGCCAACAGGGACCCACGAGCAGTACTTC.

This clone turned up a few times. The V call is TRBV5-1, the J call TRBJ2-7; 12 nucleotides match TRBD2. The germline V gene has CDR1 SGHRS and CDR2 YFSETQ. V was clipped by 0 bases and J by 6 bases; unmatched bases: 10. This CDR3 has 17 residues. The CDR3 region is CASSLALAGGPSSEQYF. The CDR3 DNA is TGCGCCAGCAGCTTGGCCCTAGCGGGAGGGCCGAGCTCCGAGCAGTACTTC. Complete variable domain (other parts from reference TRBV5-1 and TRBJ2-7): KAGVTQTPRYLIKTRGQQVTLSCSPISGHRSVSWYQQTPGQGLQFLFEYFSETQRNKGNFPGRFSGRQFSNSRSEMNVSTLELGDSALYLCASSLALAGGPSSEQYFGPGTRLTVT.

This clone appeared once. This sequence joins TRBV13 and TRBJ2-5; D not resolved. The CDR3 is made up of 14 amino acids. V lost 5 bases to trimming and J lost 5 bases, with 15 bases between them. From germline, CDR1 is PRHDT and CDR2 FYEKMQ (reference sequence). CDR3 nucleotides: TGTGCCAGCAGCCCGGCCTTTGGGGTGGAGACCCAGTACTTC. Translating gives CASSPAFGVETQYF.

This clone was recorded only once. The rearrangement links TRBV7-8 to TRBJ1-2; 7 nucleotides align to TRBD1. The V segment lost 0 bases and the J segment 6 bases; nucleotides outside the gene matches: 13. The germline V gene encodes CDR1 SGHVS and CDR2 FQNEAQ. This CDR3 region has 17 residues. The CDR3 DNA reads TGTGCCAGCAGCTTAGCTCCTCCAGGGGGGGCGATTAATGGCTACACCTTC. Translation gives CASSLAPPGGAINGYTF.

The chain links TRBV6-1 to TRBJ2-7; 8 positions agree with TRBD2. CDR1 and CDR2 (germline): MNHNS, SASEGT. CDR3 length: 15 amino acids. The J segment lost 2 bases and the V segment lost 5 bases, leaving 8 bases of the junction unmatched. CDR3 coding DNA: TGTGCCAGCAGTCCTCGGGAGGGGGGACCCTACGAGCAGTACTTC. Protein product: CASSPREGGPYEQYF.

This clone appeared a few times. The chain joins TRBV5-4 to TRBJ1-3; no reliable D call. Deletions cut 0 bases from V and 4 bases from J, with 8 bases between. The CDR3 runs 14 residues. CDR1 SGHNT and CDR2 YYREEE come from the germline V gene (reference sequence). The CDR3 DNA sequence: TGTGCCAGCAGCTTGGATGGAGTGGGAAACACCATATATTTT. It is translated as CASSLDGVGNTIYF.

A note on this clone: Mismatch with germline at one junction end may stem from a read error. V gene TRBV27 combines with J gene TRBJ2-2; a weak D match, TRBD2 (5 bases). CDR1 and CDR2 from the germline V gene are MNHEY and SMNVEV (reference sequence). The CDR3 spans 11 residues. Here the CDR3 reads CASESPRGAVF. The CDR3 coding sequence is TGTGCCAGCGAATCGCCTCGGGGAGCTGTTTTT.

V gene TRBV27 combines with J gene TRBJ1-2; TRBD1 is a possible D gene (6 bases). V was cut by 0 bases and J by 4 bases, with 12 bases left in between. Per the germline V gene, CDR1 is MNHEY and CDR2 is SMNVEV (reference sequence). The CDR3 length is 15 residues. CDR3 loop: CASSLSPTGSYGYTF. DNA for the CDR3: TGTGCCAGCAGTTTATCACCAACAGGGTCCTATGGCTACACCTTC.

This clone was counted a few times. The chain combines TRBV6-5 with TRBJ1-2; no reliable D call. V was shortened by 6 bases and J by 8 bases, with 10 bases between the two germline ends. Germline assignment: CDR1 MNHEY and CDR2 SVGAGI. The CDR3 totals 11 residues. Here the CDR3 reads CASRTVGGYTF. In nucleotides, the CDR3 is TGTGCCAGCAGAACTGTCGGGGGCTACACCTTC.

V usage is TRBV27 and J usage is TRBJ1-2; no definite D call. The germline V and J ends were trimmed by 5 bases and 5 bases, with 9 bases remaining between them. There are 12 residues in the CDR3. The germline V gene encodes CDR1 MNHEY and CDR2 SMNVEV (reference sequence). The CDR3 nucleotides read TGTGCCAGCAGTCGGGGTCAATATGGCTACACCTTC. This codes for CASSRGQYGYTF.

This clone is labeled medium-sized. V is TRBV5-1 and J is TRBJ2-7; TRBD2 matches at 7 bases. The CDR3 is made up of 14 amino acids. Germline CDR1 reads SGHRS; CDR2 reads YFSETQ. The V gene end was trimmed by 0 bases and the J gene end by 3 bases; junction bases not matched to a gene: 3. In DNA, the CDR3 is TGCGCCAGCAGCTTGGGACTAGCAGTCTACGAGCAGTACTTC. Amino acids: CASSLGLAVYEQYF.

The rearrangement joins TRBV6-5 to TRBJ2-7; D might be TRBD2 (6 bases). V gave up 5 bases and J gave up 3 bases, with 14 bases separating them. The CDR3 runs 14 residues. Germline CDR1 is MNHEY and CDR2 is SVGAGI. DNA for the CDR3: TGTGCCAGCAGTACGGCGGGACGCTTCTACGAGCAGTACTTC. Protein product: CASSTAGRFYEQYF.

V usage is TRBV9 and J usage is TRBJ2-4; D gene uncertain. This CDR3 spans 13 amino acids. Germline CDR1 and CDR2: SGDLS and YYNGEE. V lost 0 bases to trimming and J lost 6 bases, with 7 bases between them. CDR3 sequence: CASSVEQGNIQYF. Written as DNA, the CDR3 is TGTGCCAGCAGCGTAGAGCAAGGAAACATTCAGTACTTC.

In its sample, this clone was seen once. V is TRBV9 and J is TRBJ1-1, with 7 bases fitting TRBD1. This CDR3 region has 14 residues. Germline values: CDR1 SGDLS, CDR2 YYNGEE. The J segment lost 4 bases and the V segment lost 4 bases, leaving 7 bases of the junction unmatched. The CDR3 loop is CASSSRGRGTEAFF. CDR3 coding DNA: TGTGCCAGCAGCTCTAGGGGGCGGGGCACTGAAGCTTTCTTT.

V gene TRBV5-4 combines with J gene TRBJ1-5, with D hard to call. Germline CDR1 reads SGHNT; CDR2 reads YYREEE (reference sequence). Trimming shortened V by 0 bases and J by 3 bases, and 13 bases separated the two germline ends. There are 16 residues in the CDR3. The CDR3: CASSLEFRAHNQPQHF. The CDR3 nucleotides read TGTGCCAGCAGCTTGGAGTTTCGGGCACACAATCAGCCCCAGCATTTT. Full variable domain (outside the CDR3, taken from reference TRBV5-4 and TRBJ1-5): ETGVTQSPTHLIKTRGQQVTLRCSSQSGHNTVSWYQQALGQGPQFIFQYYREEENGRGNFPPRFSGLQFPNYSSELNVNALELDDSALYLCASSLEFRAHNQPQHFGDGTRLSIL.

V and J are TRBV6-5 and TRBJ1-5; unclear D gene. Trimming shortened V by 5 bases and J by 0 bases, and 8 bases separated the two germline ends. Germline V lookup: CDR1 MNHEY, CDR2 SVGAGI. The CDR3 contains 14 residues. CDR3 sequence reads: CASSPSSSNQPQHF. The CDR3 region has the DNA TGTGCCAGCAGTCCCTCGAGTAGCAATCAGCCCCAGCATTTT.

The V gene is TRBV7-2, the J gene TRBJ1-2; no firm D call. The length of the CDR3 is 13 residues. Looked up from germline, CDR1 is SGHTA and CDR2 is FQGNSA. The V end was cut by 4 bases, the J end by 2 bases, with 8 bases between. The CDR3 bases are TGTGCCAGCAGCTCCCCACAAAACTATGGCTACACCTTC. It codes for CASSSPQNYGYTF.

The chain has TRBV5-1 and TRBJ1-4; 9 bases line up with TRBD1. This CDR3 is built from 15 residues. J was trimmed by 5 bases and V by 2 bases; bases with no gene match: 4. Per the germline V gene, CDR1 is SGHRS and CDR2 is YFSETQ. The CDR3 reads CASSFGTGSNEKLFF. CDR3 DNA sequence: TGCGCCAGCAGCTTTGGGACAGGGTCGAATGAAAAACTGTTTTTT.

This clone was counted a single time. The V and J genes are TRBV19 and TRBJ1-5, with a possible D match to TRBD1 (6 bases). CDR3 length: 14 residues. The germline V gene encodes CDR1 LNHDA and CDR2 SQIVND (reference sequence). V lost 5 bases and J lost 4, with 12 bases in between. The DNA for the CDR3 is TGTGCCAGTAGTCCACGACAGGAAAATCAGCCCCAGCATTTT. Amino acid sequence: CASSPRQENQPQHF.

This sequence joins TRBV5-1 and TRBJ2-5; 7 nucleotides agree with TRBD1. Unmatched junction bases numbered 9, after V lost 1 base and J lost 6 bases. Germline CDR1 is SGHRS and CDR2 is YFSETQ. The CDR3 is 15 amino acids. The CDR3 protein is CASSLPDRDGKTQYF. DNA for the CDR3: TGCGCCAGCAGCTTGCCCGACAGGGATGGGAAGACCCAGTACTTC. Using reference TRBV5-1 and TRBJ2-5 for the parts outside the CDR3, the full variable domain is KAGVTQTPRYLIKTRGQQVTLSCSPISGHRSVSWYQQTPGQGLQFLFEYFSETQRNKGNFPGRFSGRQFSNSRSEMNVSTLELGDSALYLCASSLPDRDGKTQYFGPGTRLLVL.

This clone was counted a few times. This chain uses TRBV4-1 with TRBJ2-6; D is possibly TRBD1 (7 bases). The germline gives CDR1 MGHRA, CDR2 YSYEKL. The V gene lost 3 bases and the J gene lost 2 bases, with 14 bases spanning the gap. The CDR3 is 17 residues long. CDR3 nucleotide sequence: TGCGCCAGCAGCCACGGCAGGGGGGAGGCTGGGGCCAACGTCCTGACTTTC. Translated: CASSHGRGEAGANVLTF.

The V gene is TRBV28, the J gene TRBJ1-1, with TRBD1 as a possible D gene (6 bases). CDR3 length equals 16 residues. Between the trimmed V and J ends, which lost 6 bases and 0 bases, there was a span of 17 bases. In germline, CDR1 is MDHEN, CDR2 SYDVKM. CDR3 protein: CASSSMWGDMNTEAFF. The CDR3 region has the DNA TGTGCCAGCAGCTCAATGTGGGGGGACATGAACACTGAAGCTTTCTTT.

As for this clone: The junction shows a germline mismatch at one end, possibly a read error. V is TRBV7-9 and J is TRBJ2-7, with TRBD2 as a possible D gene (6 bases). This CDR3 contains 13 residues. The germline CDR1 and CDR2 sequences are SEHNR and FQNEAQ (reference sequence). CDR3 nucleotide sequence: TGTGCCAGCAGCTCTCAAACCGGACTAACCGGGAGCTTC. Protein product: CASSSQTGLTGSF.

The rearrangement links TRBV5-4 to TRBJ2-1; TRBD2 matches 13 bases. V dropped 2 bases and J dropped 10; count of bases not matched to a gene: 6. This CDR3 comprises 15 residues. The V gene's germline CDR1 is SGHNT and CDR2 YYREEE (reference sequence). The CDR3 sequence is CASSLTGLAGVEQFF. CDR3 DNA sequence: TGTGCCAGCAGCTTAACCGGACTAGCGGGAGTAGAGCAGTTCTTC.